Below are 13 T cell receptor beta chains sequenced from a single sample in a study of blood T cell repertoires in COVID-19. Clones were sequenced by immunoSEQ multiplex PCR, and TCRdb holds only the in-frame ones, with some missing. The table shows approximately 160,000 clones, with around 85% occurring only once. Sequencing input: peripheral blood. These receptors were collected from a man aged 60 to 75 who had recovered from COVID-19.

The rearrangement uses TRBV7-2 and TRBJ2-1; D not resolved. Trimming took 4 bases from V and 2 from J, leaving 9 bases between them. CDR1 and CDR2 from the germline V gene are SGHTA and FQGNSA. The CDR3 consists of 14 residues. CDR3 sequence reads: CASSSYRAYNEQFF. The CDR3 DNA sequence: TGTGCCAGCAGCTCCTACCGGGCCTACAATGAGCAGTTCTTC.

The V call is TRBV29-1, the J call TRBJ2-7; 7 bases fit TRBD2. The germline V gene has CDR1 SQVTM and CDR2 ANQGSEA. The V segment lost 6 bases and the J segment 1 base; nucleotides outside the gene matches: 3. The CDR3 extends over 12 amino acids. In DNA form, the CDR3 reads TGCAGCGTGCGCGGGGGTTCCTACGAGCAGTACTTC. Encoded protein: CSVRGGSYEQYF.

This chain connects TRBV7-2 to TRBJ1-1; D might be TRBD1 (6 bases). V lost 5 bases, J lost 2 bases, and 15 bases lay in between. This CDR3 comprises 15 residues. CDR1 and CDR2 (germline): SGHTA, FQGNSA. For the CDR3, the DNA is TGTGCCAGCAGCCTCAAGACAGGTCTCAACACTGAAGCTTTCTTT. Its translation: CASSLKTGLNTEAFF. The complete variable domain, with remaining parts taken from reference TRBV7-2 and TRBJ1-1, reads GAGVSQSPSNKVTEKGKDVELRCDPISGHTALYWYRQSLGQGLEFLIYFQGNSAPDKSGLPSDRFSAERTGGSVSTLTIQRTQQEDSAVYLCASSLKTGLNTEAFFGQGTRLTVV.

This clone was counted between two and nine times. The J gene is TRBJ1-2, the V gene TRBV7-2; 9 bases agree with TRBD1. This CDR3 region has 15 residues. The germline V gene has CDR1 SGHTA and CDR2 FQGNSA. V shed 5 bases and J 7 bases; nucleotides not matched to a gene: 11. CDR3 DNA: TGTGCCAGCAGCCCCGACGGACAGGGGTTCGGTGGCTACACCTTC. It specifies CASSPDGQGFGGYTF.

The gene calls are TRBV2 and TRBJ2-7; TRBD1 is a possible D gene (6 bases). CDR3 length equals 15 residues. The V end lost 6 bases, the J end lost 6 bases, and 21 bases lay between the germline ends. CDR1 and CDR2 from the germline V gene are SNHLY and FYNNEI. This chain's CDR3 is CASSYRGRGWVEQYF. In DNA form, the CDR3 reads TGTGCCAGCAGCTACCGGGGCAGGGGATGGGTCGAGCAGTACTTC.

This clone has a count of ten or more. V usage is TRBV5-1 and J usage is TRBJ2-2, with D tentatively TRBD2 (5 bases). Germline lookup yields CDR1 SGHRS and CDR2 YFSETQ. The CDR3 contains 17 residues. The V and J ends lost 1 base and 0 bases respectively, with 13 bases between them. The CDR3 region is CASSLSSGKANTGELFF. CDR3 coding DNA: TGCGCCAGCAGCTTGAGTTCGGGGAAGGCGAACACCGGGGAGCTGTTTTTT.

V is TRBV10-3 and J is TRBJ1-4; TRBD1 matches at 9 bases. CDR3 length: 14 residues. V lost 6 bases, J lost 7 bases, and 6 bases stayed unmatched. Germline loops: CDR1 ENHRY, CDR2 SYGVKD. The CDR3, as DNA: TGTGCCATCAGGGAGACAGGGGGTACTGAAAAACTGTTTTTT. Its translation: CAIRETGGTEKLFF.

The chain employs TRBV27 and TRBJ1-2; 11 bases are a match to TRBD1. This CDR3 has 15 residues. From germline, CDR1 is MNHEY and CDR2 SMNVEV (reference sequence). V was pared by 4 bases and J by 5 bases, with 6 bases of the junction left unmatched. In nucleotides, the CDR3 is TGTGCCAGCAGTTCTTGGACAGGGGGCAGGTATGGCTACACCTTC. Amino acid sequence: CASSSWTGGRYGYTF.

This clone was observed a handful of times. The CDR3 bases are TGCGCCAGCAGCCGAGGGACAGGGGAACGGGCCAAAAACATTCAGTACTTC. This codes for CASSRGTGERAKNIQYF. This chain joins TRBV4-1 and TRBJ2-4, with 10 bases that match TRBD1. Trimming cost V 4 bases and J 1 base; bases outside gene matches: 7. CDR3 size: 17 residues. Germline V gene data show CDR1 as MGHRA and CDR2 as YSYEKL.

This clone was recorded only once. The chain links TRBV27 to TRBJ2-7; 8 nucleotides match TRBD1. Germline CDR1 is MNHEY and CDR2 is SMNVEV (reference sequence). This CDR3 has 15 amino acids. The trim removed 5 bases at V and 0 bases at J, leaving 6 bases unmatched. The CDR3 here is CASSLRTGTSYEQYF. The CDR3 DNA is TGTGCCAGCAGTCTCAGGACAGGGACCTCCTACGAGCAGTACTTC.

V is TRBV3-1 (or the pseudogene TRBV3-2) and J is TRBJ2-3; TRBD2 aligns across 9 bases. Germline V gives CDR1 LGHDT, CDR2 YNNKEL (reference sequence). The V segment lost 2 bases and the J segment 0 bases; nucleotides outside the gene matches: 9. CDR3 length: 18 residues. The CDR3 protein is CASSQSISGGYSTDTQYF. The CDR3 DNA sequence: TGTGCCAGCAGCCAAAGTATTAGCGGGGGCTATAGCACAGATACGCAGTATTTT.

The chain carries TRBV18 and TRBJ1-2; the match to TRBD1 covers 9 bases. The CDR3 has 16 residues. J lost 7 bases, V lost 3 bases, and 12 bases had no gene match. The V gene's germline CDR1 is KGHSH and CDR2 LQKENI. The CDR3 sequence: CASSPTPGQGKGGYTF. CDR3 coding DNA: TGTGCCAGCTCACCCACCCCGGGACAGGGAAAAGGTGGCTACACCTTC.

The genes are TRBV7-9 and TRBJ1-1; D not certain. The CDR3 totals 15 residues. The germline V gene has CDR1 SEHNR and CDR2 FQNEAQ (reference sequence). V dropped 1 base and J dropped 0 bases, with 9 bases sitting between them. CDR3 DNA: TGTGCCAGCAGCTTAGGCGAAAGCATGAACACTGAAGCTTTCTTT. Its protein is CASSLGESMNTEAFF.